This TCR beta chain was identified in a study of control samples from healthy donors and cancer patients. The assay was immunoSEQ multiplex PCR, and TCRdb's table has in-frame clones only and misses some. The sample includes fewer than 150,000 clones, about nine tenths of them seen just once. The sequence was collected from a man aged 18-30 years in good health. Sample: blood.

CDR3 DNA: TGTGCCAGCAGTGAAGGCGGGGGACGATACAATGAGCAGTTCTTC. Protein: CASSEGGGRYNEQFF. The chain carries TRBV6-4 and TRBJ2-1, with 7 bases fitting TRBD2. This CDR3 is built from 15 residues. J gave up 4 bases and V 3 bases, and 6 bases lay outside the gene matches. The V gene's germline CDR1 is MRHNA and CDR2 SNTAGT.